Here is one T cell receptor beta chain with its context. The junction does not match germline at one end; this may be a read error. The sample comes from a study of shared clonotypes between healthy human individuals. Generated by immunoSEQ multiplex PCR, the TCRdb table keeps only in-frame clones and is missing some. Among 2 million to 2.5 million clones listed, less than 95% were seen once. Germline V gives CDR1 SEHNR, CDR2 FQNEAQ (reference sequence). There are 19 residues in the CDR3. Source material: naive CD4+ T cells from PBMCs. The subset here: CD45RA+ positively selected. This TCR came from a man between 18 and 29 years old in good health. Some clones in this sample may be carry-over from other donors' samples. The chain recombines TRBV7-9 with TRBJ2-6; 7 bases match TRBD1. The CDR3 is CAGSTPGRQGHSGANVLTF. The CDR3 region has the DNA TGTGCCGGCAGCACCCCGGGGCGACAGGGTCACTCTGGGGCCAACGTCCTGACTTTC. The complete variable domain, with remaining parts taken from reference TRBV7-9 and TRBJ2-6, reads DTGVSQNPRHKITKRGQNVTFRCDPISEHNRLYWYRQTLGQGPEFLTYFQNEAQLEKSRLLSDRFSAERPKGSFSTLEIQRTEQGDSAMYLCAGSTPGRQGHSGANVLTFGAGSRLTVL.